A selection of T cell receptor beta chains follows, all from one sample in a study of shared clonotypes between healthy human individuals. Sequenced by immunoSEQ multiplex PCR; TCRdb stores in-frame clones only, minus some. The sample consists of roughly 2.2 million clones, just under 95% of them appearing once. The sample was naive CD4+ T cells from PBMCs. Receptor source: a man younger than 30 in good health. Some clones in this sample may be carry-over from other donors' samples. The CDR3 runs from the conserved cysteine through the conserved F or W. A D gene is named only where the DNA matches it firmly. The listing skips clone size in some rows; elsewhere it reads once, few, many or a size class.

J: TRBJ2-2; D: TRBD1; size: .; V: TRBV7-8; CDR3: CASSFRGPTSGELFF; DNA: TGTGCCAGCAGCTTTAGGGGGCCGACCAGCGGGGAGCTGTTTTTT
J: TRBJ1-3; D: .; size: .; V: TRBV5-1; CDR3: CASSPGAHSGNTIYF; DNA: TGCGCCAGCAGCCCGGGAGCTCACTCTGGAAACACCATATATTTT
J: TRBJ2-6; D: .; size: .; V: TRBV5-8; CDR3: CASSLISSGANVLTF; DNA: TGTGCCAGCAGCCTTATCTCATCTGGGGCCAACGTCCTGACTTTC
J: TRBJ2-7; D: .; size: .; V: TRBV29-1; CDR3: CSAGGYEEQYF; DNA: TGCAGCGCCGGGGGTTATGAGGAGCAGTACTTC
J: TRBJ2-3; D: .; size: .; V: TRBV7-2; CDR3: CASSLLWGVSTDTQYF; DNA: TGTGCCAGCAGCTTGCTCTGGGGGGTTAGCACAGATACGCAGTATTTT
J: TRBJ2-3; D: .; size: .; V: TRBV9; CDR3: CASSALEGQPNAQYF; DNA: TGTGCCAGCAGCGCCCTAGAGGGGCAGCCCAACGCGCAGTATTTT
J: TRBJ2-7; D: .; size: .; V: TRBV6-5; CDR3: CASSYPPHEQYF; DNA: TGTGCCAGCAGCTATCCCCCCCACGAGCAGTACTTC
J: TRBJ2-1; D: TRBD2; size: .; V: TRBV5-1; CDR3: CASSLRLAGYNEQFF; DNA: TGCGCCAGCAGCTTGCGGCTAGCGGGATACAATGAGCAGTTCTTC
J: TRBJ1-1; D: TRBD1; size: .; V: TRBV19; CDR3: CASSINRGNTEAFF; DNA: TGTGCCAGTAGTATTAACAGGGGGAACACTGAAGCTTTCTTT
J: TRBJ2-2; D: TRBD2; size: .; V: TRBV10-3; CDR3: CAISELAGQNTGELFF; DNA: TGTGCCATCAGTGAACTAGCGGGACAGAACACCGGGGAGCTGTTTTTT
J: TRBJ2-7; D: .; size: .; V: TRBV2; CDR3: CASSNHALRGTSYEQYF; DNA: TGTGCCAGCAGCAATCATGCCCTCAGGGGAACCTCCTACGAGCAGTACTTC
J: TRBJ2-2; D: TRBD2; size: .; V: TRBV2; CDR3: CASKRLAGYTNTGELFF; DNA: TGTGCCAGCAAGCGACTAGCGGGCTACACGAACACCGGGGAGCTGTTTTTT
J: TRBJ2-3; D: .; size: .; V: TRBV6-1; CDR3: CASRTHSTDTQYF; DNA: TGTGCCAGCAGGACACATAGCACAGATACGCAGTATTTT
J: TRBJ1-4; D: TRBD1; size: once; V: TRBV5-1; CDR3: CASSEAAGTGHKRNEKLFF; DNA: TGCGCCAGCAGCGAAGCAGCCGGGACAGGACACAAGCGGAATGAAAAACTGTTTTTT
J: TRBJ2-2; D: .; size: .; V: TRBV5-4; CDR3: CASSMLGSYTGELFF; DNA: TGTGCCAGCAGCATGCTGGGAAGTTACACCGGGGAGCTGTTTTTT
J: TRBJ1-4; D: .; size: .; V: TRBV5-1; CDR3: CASRVITTSPTNEKLFF; DNA: TGCGCCAGCAGGGTCATTACGACGTCCCCAACTAATGAAAAACTGTTTTTT
J: TRBJ1-4; D: TRBD1; size: .; V: TRBV2; CDR3: CASSWTGFNEKLFF; DNA: TGTGCCAGCAGTTGGACAGGTTTTAATGAAAAACTGTTTTTT
J: TRBJ1-1; D: .; size: .; V: TRBV5-1; CDR3: CASSLELGAALNTEAFF; DNA: TGCGCCAGCAGCTTGGAATTGGGGGCAGCTTTGAACACTGAAGCTTTCTTT
J: TRBJ2-3; D: TRBD1; size: once; V: TRBV7-3; CDR3: CASSQTGGQIDTQYF; DNA: TGTGCCAGCAGCCAGACAGGGGGTCAGATAGATACGCAGTATTTT
J: TRBJ2-5; D: .; size: .; V: TRBV7-9; CDR3: CASSSVGQETQYF; DNA: TGTGCCAGCAGCTCCGTGGGGCAAGAGACCCAGTACTTC
J: TRBJ2-1; D: .; size: .; V: TRBV30; CDR3: CASARSGNHNEQFF; DNA: TGTGCCTCCGCCAGATCGGGCAACCACAATGAGCAGTTCTTC
J: TRBJ2-3; D: .; size: .; V: TRBV19; CDR3: CASSQLDSLILPDTQYF; DNA: TGTGCCAGTAGCCAATTGGACAGCCTAATCTTACCAGATACGCAGTATTTT
J: TRBJ1-4; D: TRBD1; size: .; V: TRBV29-1; CDR3: CSVKTGNGEKLFF; DNA: TGCAGCGTTAAGACAGGGAACGGAGAAAAACTGTTTTTT
J: TRBJ2-7; D: TRBD1; size: .; V: TRBV7-8; CDR3: CASRTGQATYEQYF; DNA: TGTGCCAGCAGAACCGGACAGGCCACCTACGAGCAGTACTTC
J: TRBJ2-7; D: .; size: once; V: TRBV6-5; CDR3: CASAGTPTYEQYF; DNA: TGTGCCAGCGCCGGGACACCAACCTACGAGCAGTACTTC
J: TRBJ2-3; D: .; size: .; V: TRBV7-3; CDR3: CASSLLGLTDTQYF; DNA: TGTGCCAGCAGCTTATTGGGACTCACAGATACGCAGTATTTT
J: TRBJ2-3; D: TRBD2; size: .; V: TRBV27; CDR3: CASSPRLTSGRGADTQYF; DNA: TGTGCCAGCAGTCCCAGACTGACTAGCGGGAGGGGGGCAGATACGCAGTATTTT
J: TRBJ2-7; D: TRBD1; size: .; V: TRBV6-1; CDR3: CASIGTGASYEQYF; DNA: TGTGCCAGCATTGGGACAGGGGCTTCCTACGAGCAGTACTTC
J: TRBJ1-5; D: .; size: .; V: TRBV6-1; CDR3: CASTSRTADQPQHF; DNA: TGTGCCAGTACCTCCAGGACAGCCGATCAGCCCCAGCATTTT
J: TRBJ1-2; D: .; size: .; V: TRBV27; CDR3: CASSPGSGNYGYTF; DNA: TGTGCCAGCAGCCCAGGGTCGGGCAACTATGGCTACACCTTC
J: TRBJ1-2; D: .; size: .; V: TRBV19; CDR3: CASSLRTREDGYTF; DNA: TGTGCCAGTAGTCTCCGCACAAGGGAAGATGGCTACACCTTC
J: TRBJ2-2; D: .; size: .; V: TRBV9; CDR3: CASSGGTNTGELFF; DNA: TGTGCCAGCAGCGGAGGAACGAACACCGGGGAGCTGTTTTTT